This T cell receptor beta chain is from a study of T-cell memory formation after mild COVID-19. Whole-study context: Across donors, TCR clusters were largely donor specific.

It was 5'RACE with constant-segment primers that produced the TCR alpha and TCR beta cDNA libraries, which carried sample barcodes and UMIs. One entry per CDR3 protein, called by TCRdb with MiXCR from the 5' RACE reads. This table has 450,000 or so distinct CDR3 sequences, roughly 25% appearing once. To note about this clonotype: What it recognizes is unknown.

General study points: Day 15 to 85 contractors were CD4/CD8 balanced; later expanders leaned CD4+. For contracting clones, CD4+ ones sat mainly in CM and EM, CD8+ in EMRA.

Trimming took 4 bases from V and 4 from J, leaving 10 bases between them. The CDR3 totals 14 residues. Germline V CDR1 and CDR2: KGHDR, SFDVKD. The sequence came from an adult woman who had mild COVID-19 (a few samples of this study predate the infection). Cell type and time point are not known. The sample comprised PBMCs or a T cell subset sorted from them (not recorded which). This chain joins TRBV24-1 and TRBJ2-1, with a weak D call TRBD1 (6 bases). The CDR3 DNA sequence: TGTGCCACCAGTGAAAACAGGGATTACAATGAGCAGTTCTTC. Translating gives CATSENRDYNEQFF.